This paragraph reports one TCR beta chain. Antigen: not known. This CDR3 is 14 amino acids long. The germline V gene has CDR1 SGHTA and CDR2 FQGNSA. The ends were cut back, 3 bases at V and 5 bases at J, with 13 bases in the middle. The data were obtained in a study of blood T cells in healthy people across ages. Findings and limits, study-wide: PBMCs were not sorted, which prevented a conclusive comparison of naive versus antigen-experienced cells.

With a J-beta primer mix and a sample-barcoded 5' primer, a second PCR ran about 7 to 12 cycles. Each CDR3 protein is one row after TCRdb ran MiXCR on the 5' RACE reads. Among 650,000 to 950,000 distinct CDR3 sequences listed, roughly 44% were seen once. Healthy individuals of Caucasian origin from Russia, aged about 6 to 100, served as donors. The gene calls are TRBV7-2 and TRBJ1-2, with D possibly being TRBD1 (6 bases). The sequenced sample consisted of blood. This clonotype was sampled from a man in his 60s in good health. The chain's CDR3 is CASSFYKGEYGYTF. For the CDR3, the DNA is TGTGCCAGCAGCTTCTACAAGGGGGAGTATGGCTACACCTTC.